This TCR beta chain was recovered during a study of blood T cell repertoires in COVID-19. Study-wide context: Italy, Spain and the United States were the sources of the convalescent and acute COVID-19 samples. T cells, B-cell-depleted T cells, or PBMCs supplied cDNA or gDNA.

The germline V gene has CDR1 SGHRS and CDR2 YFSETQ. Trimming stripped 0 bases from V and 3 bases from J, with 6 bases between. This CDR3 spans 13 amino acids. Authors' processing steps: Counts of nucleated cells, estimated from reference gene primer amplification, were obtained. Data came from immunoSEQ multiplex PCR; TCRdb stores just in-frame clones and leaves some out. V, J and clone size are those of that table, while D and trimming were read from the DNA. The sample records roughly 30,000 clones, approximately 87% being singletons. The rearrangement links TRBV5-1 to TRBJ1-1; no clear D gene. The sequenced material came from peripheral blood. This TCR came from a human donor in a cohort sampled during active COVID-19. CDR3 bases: TGCGCCAGCAGCTTGGGGGAGGACACTGAAGCTTTCTTT. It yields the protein CASSLGEDTEAFF.